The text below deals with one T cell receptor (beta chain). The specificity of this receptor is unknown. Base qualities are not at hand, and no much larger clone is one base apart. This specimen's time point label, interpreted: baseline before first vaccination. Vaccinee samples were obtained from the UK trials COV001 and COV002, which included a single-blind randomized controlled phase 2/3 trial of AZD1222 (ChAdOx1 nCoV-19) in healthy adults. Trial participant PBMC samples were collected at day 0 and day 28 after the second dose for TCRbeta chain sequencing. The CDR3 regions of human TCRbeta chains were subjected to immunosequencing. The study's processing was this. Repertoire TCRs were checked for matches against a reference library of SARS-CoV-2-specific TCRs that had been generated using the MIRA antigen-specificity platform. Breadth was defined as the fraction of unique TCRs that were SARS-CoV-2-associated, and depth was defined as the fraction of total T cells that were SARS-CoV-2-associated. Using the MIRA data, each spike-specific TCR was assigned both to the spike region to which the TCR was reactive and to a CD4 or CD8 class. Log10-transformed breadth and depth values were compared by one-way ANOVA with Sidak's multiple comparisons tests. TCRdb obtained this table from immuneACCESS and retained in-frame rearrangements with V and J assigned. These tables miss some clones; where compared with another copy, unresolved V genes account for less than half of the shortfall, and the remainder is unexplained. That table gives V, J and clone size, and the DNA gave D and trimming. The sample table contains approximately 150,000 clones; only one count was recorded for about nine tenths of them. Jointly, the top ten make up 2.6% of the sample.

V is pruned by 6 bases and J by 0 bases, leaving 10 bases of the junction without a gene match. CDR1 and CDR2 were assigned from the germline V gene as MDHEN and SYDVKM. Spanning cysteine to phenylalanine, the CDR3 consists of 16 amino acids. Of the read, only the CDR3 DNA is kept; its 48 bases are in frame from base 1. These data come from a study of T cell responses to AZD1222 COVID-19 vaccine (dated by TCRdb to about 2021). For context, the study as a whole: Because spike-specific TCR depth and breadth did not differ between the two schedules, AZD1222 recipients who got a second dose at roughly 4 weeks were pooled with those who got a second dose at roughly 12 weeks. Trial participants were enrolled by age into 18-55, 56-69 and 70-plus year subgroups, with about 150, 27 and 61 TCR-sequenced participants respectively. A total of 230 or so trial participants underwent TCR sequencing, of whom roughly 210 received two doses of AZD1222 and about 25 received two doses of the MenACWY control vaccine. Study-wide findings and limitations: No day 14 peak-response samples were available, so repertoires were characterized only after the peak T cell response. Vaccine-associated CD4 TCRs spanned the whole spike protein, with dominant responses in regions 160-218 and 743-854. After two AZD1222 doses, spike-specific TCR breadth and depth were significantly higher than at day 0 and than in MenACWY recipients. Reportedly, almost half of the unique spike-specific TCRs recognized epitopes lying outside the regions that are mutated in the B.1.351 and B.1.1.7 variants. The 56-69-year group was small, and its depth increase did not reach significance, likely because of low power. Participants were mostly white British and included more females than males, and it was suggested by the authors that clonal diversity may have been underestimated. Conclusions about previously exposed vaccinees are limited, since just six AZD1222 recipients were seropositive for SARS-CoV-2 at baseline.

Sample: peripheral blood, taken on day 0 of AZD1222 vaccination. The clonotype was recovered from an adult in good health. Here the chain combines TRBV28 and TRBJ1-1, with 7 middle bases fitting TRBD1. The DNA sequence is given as TGTGCCAGCAGATATCGGACAGGAGTCATGAACACTGAAGCTTTCTTT. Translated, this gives CASRYRTGVMNTEAFF. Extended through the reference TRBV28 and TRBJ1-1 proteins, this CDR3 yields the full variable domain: DVKVTQSSRYLVKRTGEKVFLECVQDMDHENMFWYRQDPGLGLRLIYFSYDVKMKEKGDIPEGYSVSREKKERFSLILESASTNQTSMYLCASRYRTGVMNTEAFFGQGTRLTVV.